This is a list of T cell receptor beta chains from one sample in a study of T cells in Graves' hyperthyroidism and ophthalmopathy. TCRdb independently ran MiXCR on the multiplex PCR reads; one entry per CDR3 protein. The table records about 600,000 distinct CDR3 sequences, about 15% of them present only once. Input material: blood. Source of these receptors: a woman in her forties or fifties with Graves' ophthalmopathy. CDR3s include the opening cysteine and the closing phenylalanine or tryptophan. Each record gives: D gene, V gene, J gene, clone size, CDR3 DNA, CDR3 protein. The D gene is left open where the match is weak. Expanded clones get a size class; other rows say once, few or many, or leave the size out.

D: -
V: TRBV15
J: TRBJ2-7
size: -
DNA: TGTGCCACCAGCAGAGATCGCCGGGGCTCCGAGCAGTACTTC
CDR3: CATSRDRRGSEQYF

D: TRBD1
V: TRBV12-3/TRBV12-4
J: TRBJ1-2
size: many
DNA: TGTGCCAGCAGTTTAGGCAGGGGGCTCTATGGCTACACCTTC
CDR3: CASSLGRGLYGYTF

D: -
V: TRBV2
J: TRBJ1-5
size: many
DNA: TGTGCCAGCAGTGAAGCGCGATGGGGGCAGGCTCAGCCCCAGCATTTT
CDR3: CASSEARWGQAQPQHF

D: -
V: TRBV27
J: TRBJ2-3
size: many
DNA: -
CDR3: CASSSSDFRTDTQYF

D: TRBD1
V: TRBV6-5
J: TRBJ2-7
size: many
DNA: TGTGCCAGCAGTTACAAAACAGGGGGCTTCTCCTACGAGCAGTACTTC
CDR3: CASSYKTGGFSYEQYF

D: TRBD2
V: TRBV6-1
J: TRBJ2-1
size: many
DNA: TGTGCCAGCAGATCGTTAGCGGGAATTCGCAATGAGCAGTTCTTC
CDR3: CASRSLAGIRNEQFF

D: TRBD2
V: TRBV3-1
J: TRBJ2-3
size: many
DNA: TGTGCCAGCAGCCAAGGGATAGCGGGAGGCCGAGCAGATACGCAGTATTTT
CDR3: CASSQGIAGGRADTQYF

D: -
V: TRBV28
J: TRBJ2-5
size: -
DNA: TGTGCCAGCAGTTTATCCCCGGGGTCAGAGACCCAGTACTTC
CDR3: CASSLSPGSETQYF

D: TRBD1
V: TRBV27
J: TRBJ1-2
size: many
DNA: TGTGCCAGCGGACGACGGACAGGGGGATACACCTTC
CDR3: CASGRRTGGYTF

D: -
V: TRBV24-1
J: TRBJ1-1
size: -
DNA: TGTGCCACCAGGAGCACCAACACCTCTGAAGCTTTCTTT
CDR3: CATRSTNTSEAFF

D: TRBD2
V: TRBV12-3/TRBV12-4
J: TRBJ2-1
size: few
DNA: TGTGCCAGCAGTTTCCGGCTAGCGGGAACAATTTTGTTCTTC
CDR3: CASSFRLAGTILFF

D: -
V: TRBV20-1
J: TRBJ2-1
size: many
DNA: TGCAGTGCAATCCAGAATGAGCAGTTCTTC
CDR3: CSAIQNEQFF

D: -
V: TRBV28
J: TRBJ1-2
size: many
DNA: TGTGCCAGCAGCGGGACACCTAGTAACTATGGCTACACCTTC
CDR3: CASSGTPSNYGYTF

D: -
V: TRBV15
J: TRBJ2-1
size: many
DNA: TGTGCCACCAGCAGAGTGGGCCAGGGGCGGTCCTACAATGAGCAGTTCTTC
CDR3: CATSRVGQGRSYNEQFF

D: -
V: TRBV12-3/TRBV12-4
J: TRBJ1-5
size: few
DNA: TGTGCCAGCAGTTTAGTGGGGGGTCCCTATCAGCCCCAGCATTTT
CDR3: CASSLVGGPYQPQHF

D: -
V: TRBV7-2
J: TRBJ2-3
size: many
DNA: TGTGCCAGCAGCAGACAGGTTAGCACAGATACGCAGTATTTT
CDR3: CASSRQVSTDTQYF

D: -
V: TRBV5-1
J: TRBJ1-1
size: many
DNA: TGCGCCAGCAGCTTTAGTGGGGATGAGTTGGGCACTGAAGCTTTCTTT
CDR3: CASSFSGDELGTEAFF

D: -
V: TRBV5-1
J: TRBJ2-7
size: many
DNA: TGCGCCAGCAGCTTGCGTGACGGTGGGGGCTACGAGCAGTACTTC
CDR3: CASSLRDGGGYEQYF

D: -
V: TRBV20-1
J: TRBJ1-1
size: many
DNA: TGCAGTGCTAGAGATTTCGTGTCAGGCACTGAAGCTTTCTTT
CDR3: CSARDFVSGTEAFF

D: TRBD2
V: TRBV7-2
J: TRBJ2-7
size: many
DNA: TGTGCCAGCATCCTAGTTCCCGGGACTAGCGGGAGATCGGAGCAGTACTTC
CDR3: CASILVPGTSGRSEQYF

D: TRBD2
V: TRBV6-2/TRBV6-3
J: TRBJ2-3
size: few
DNA: TGTGCCAGCAGTTACTCGGGGACTACAATTACAGATACGCAGTATTTT
CDR3: CASSYSGTTITDTQYF

D: -
V: TRBV6-2/TRBV6-3
J: TRBJ1-5
size: -
DNA: TGTGTTAGCAGTCCTGACAGTAGCAATCAGCCCCAGCATTTT
CDR3: CVSSPDSSNQPQHF

D: TRBD1
V: TRBV6-2/TRBV6-3
J: TRBJ2-1
size: many
DNA: TGTGCCAGCAGTTACCGCAACAGGGGAAAGCAGTTCTTC
CDR3: CASSYRNRGKQFF

D: -
V: TRBV28
J: TRBJ2-7
size: many
DNA: TGTGCCAGCAGGGCTCCCGGCGTACCATCCCTCTACGAGCAGTACTTC
CDR3: CASRAPGVPSLYEQYF

D: TRBD1
V: TRBV6-1
J: TRBJ2-7
size: many
DNA: TGTGCCAGCAGTGGCCACCAAACAGGGGGCGAGCAGTACTTC
CDR3: CASSGHQTGGEQYF

D: -
V: TRBV24-1
J: TRBJ2-7
size: many
DNA: TGTGCCACCAGTGTGGGGAGCTCCTACGAGCAGTACTTC
CDR3: CATSVGSSYEQYF

D: TRBD1
V: TRBV7-9
J: TRBJ2-7
size: many
DNA: TGTGCCAGCAGCATTTGGACAGGGCCCTACGAGCAGTACTTC
CDR3: CASSIWTGPYEQYF

D: -
V: TRBV7-2
J: TRBJ2-3
size: many
DNA: TGTGCCAGCAGCTTAGATCTGGGAGATACGCAGTATTTT
CDR3: CASSLDLGDTQYF

D: -
V: TRBV4-3
J: TRBJ2-1
size: few
DNA: TGCGCCAGCAGCCAAGAAGCCGGAACAGGGTACTACAATGAGCAGTTCTTC
CDR3: CASSQEAGTGYYNEQFF

D: TRBD1
V: TRBV12-3/TRBV12-4
J: TRBJ2-7
size: many
DNA: TGTGCCAGCAGACTCGACAGGGTATTCTCCGAGCAGTACTTC
CDR3: CASRLDRVFSEQYF

D: -
V: TRBV5-1
J: TRBJ1-1
size: many
DNA: TGCGCCAGCAGCTTGTGGGGGGACACTGAAGCTTTCTTT
CDR3: CASSLWGDTEAFF

D: TRBD1
V: TRBV2
J: TRBJ1-2
size: many
DNA: TGTGCCAGCAGCGCTACAGGGGAGACCTATGGCTACACCTTC
CDR3: CASSATGETYGYTF

D: -
V: TRBV6-2/TRBV6-3
J: TRBJ1-2
size: -
DNA: TGTGCCAGCAGTGCGCCGACAGGCTTCTATGGCTACACCTTC
CDR3: CASSAPTGFYGYTF

D: -
V: TRBV28
J: TRBJ2-6
size: few
DNA: TGTGCCAGCAGTGTCGGGACCGATCTTCTTGGGGCCAACGTCCTGACTTTC
CDR3: CASSVGTDLLGANVLTF